This T cell receptor beta chain was captured by sequencing in a study of cytomegalovirus exposure and HLA in healthy donors (dated by TCRdb to between 2016 and 2019). For context, the study as a whole: According to a later analysis, one platform produced both the 110 or so validation repertoires and the approximately 660 repertoires of the first cohort. The study aimed to test whether signatures of past pathogen exposure could be identified by cataloging public T cell receptors. A separate validation cohort of roughly 110 different subjects was used in addition to the roughly 720-subject first cohort. The study combined high-throughput TCR immunosequencing, statistical association of individual TCRs with disease status, and machine learning to predict cytomegalovirus infection status.

Receptor amplification or capture employed the immunoSEQ multiplex PCR assay. On the authors' methods: To diagnose cytomegalovirus status from the catalog of TCR beta chain sequences, a statistical classification framework was built. TCRdb mirrors the immuneACCESS table, restricted to in-frame sequences. Some clones are absent from its copies; in checked studies, under half trace to an unresolved V gene, and the reason for the others is unknown. For V, J and clone size, that table is used; D and trimming come from the DNA. A total of about 280,000 clones appear in this sample, approximately 87% of them only once. The ten largest make up over 0.7% of the sample. Including cysteine and phenylalanine, the CDR3 has 17 amino acids. Only CDR3 DNA remains: 51 bases, in frame from the first base. CDR1 MDHEN and CDR2 SYDVKM are derived from the germline V gene. For this chain, trimming is 0 bases at the V end and 1 base at the J end, and the number of junction bases without a gene match is 9.

In the case of this clone: Its antigen specificity is not known. No base qualities exist here, and no much larger clone lies one base off it.

What the research found in general, with its limitations: In vitro tests confirmed that a few of the cytomegalovirus-associated TCR beta chains recognize cytomegalovirus antigens. The study gave a list of around 170 TCR beta chains associated with cytomegalovirus. Across donors, most TCR sequences were observed very rarely, whereas some public TCRs were present in many individuals. A later analysis had no HLA typing for the validation cohort, so co-occurrence there was scored across all 120 repertoires. In both the original and validation cohorts, the classifier was reported to diagnose cytomegalovirus status with high specificity and sensitivity. Of the cluster scores, approximately 95% were above 0 in a later analysis, which found that TCRs clustered in the first cohort also tended to co-occur in the 130 or so validation repertoires. The authors suggested that the approach could potentially be extended to other disease states and immunological phenotypes.

The donors belonged to the validation cohort of approximately 130 subjects, which was separate from the roughly 700-subject first cohort. The receptor chain draws on TRBV28 and TRBJ2-7; 7 nucleotides in the junction match TRBD1. This TCR came from a woman younger than 30 in good health and CMV-seronegative. Source material: PBMCs. The DNA sequence reads TGTGCCAGCAGTTTATGGGGGAGACAGGGAAGGTCCTACGAGCAGTACTTC. Translated, this is CASSLWGRQGRSYEQYF.